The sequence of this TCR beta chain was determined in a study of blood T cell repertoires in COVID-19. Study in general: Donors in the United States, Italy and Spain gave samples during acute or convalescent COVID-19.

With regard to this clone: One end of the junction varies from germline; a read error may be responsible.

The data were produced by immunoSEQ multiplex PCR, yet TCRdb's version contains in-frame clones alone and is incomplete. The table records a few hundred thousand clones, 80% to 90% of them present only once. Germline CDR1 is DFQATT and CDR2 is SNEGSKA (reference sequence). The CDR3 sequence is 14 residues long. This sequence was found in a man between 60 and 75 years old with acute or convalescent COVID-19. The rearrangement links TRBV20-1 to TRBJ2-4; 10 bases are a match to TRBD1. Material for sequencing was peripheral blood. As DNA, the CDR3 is TGCAGTGCTAGTGCTCTAGAGACAGGGGGCGGTAGGGTCTTC. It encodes CSASALETGGGRVF.